This TCR beta chain was captured in a study of TIL therapy for anti-PD-1-resistant metastatic lung cancer. This was the immunoSEQ v3 assay. Assay: immunoSEQ multiplex PCR; the TCRdb copy retains only in-frame clones and omits some. The top ten clones hold 2.5% to 3% of a sample with tens of thousands of clones, roughly 84% of them seen once. As for time point: pre-treatment sample, taken before nivolumab and TIL therapy. This sample comprised blood, obtained at baseline. This receptor was identified in a person aged 25 to 80 with non-small cell lung cancer.

This chain's CDR3 is CASSMGGLSRNEQFF. The DNA for the CDR3 is TGTGCCAGCAGCATGGGGGGACTATCCAGGAATGAGCAGTTCTTC. The rearrangement uses TRBV5-4 and TRBJ2-1; 7 bases align to TRBD2. Trimming at V came to 4 bases and at J to 7 bases, leaving 11 bases not matched to a gene. CDR3 length: 15 amino acids. The germline V gene encodes CDR1 SGHNT and CDR2 YYREEE (reference sequence).